This record covers a single T cell receptor (beta chain). Extracted from the samples, RNA was reverse transcribed into cDNA to serve as the sequencing template. TCRdb keeps only in-frame clones here, not all; method: immunoSEQ multiplex PCR. Found here are 170,000 or so clones, under 60% of them singletons; the top ten hold around 12%. Germline CDR1 PRHDT, CDR2 FYEKMQ (reference sequence). After removal of 5 bases from V and 10 bases from J, the junction contained 9 bases not matched to a gene. The CDR3 is 13 amino acids. The data were taken from a study of CD8+ T cells in alopecia areata. The treatment was: oral pan-JAK inhibitor, 5-10 mg twice daily.

The input for sequencing was CD8+ T cells sorted from blood, taken at week 24, from a patient treated with tofacitinib. This receptor was taken from a human donor with alopecia areata. The rearrangement links TRBV13 to TRBJ2-3; 7 bases are a match to TRBD2. In nucleotides, the CDR3 is TGTGCCAGCAGCCCCCAAGGGGAGGGACCGCAGTATTTT. It encodes CASSPQGEGPQYF.